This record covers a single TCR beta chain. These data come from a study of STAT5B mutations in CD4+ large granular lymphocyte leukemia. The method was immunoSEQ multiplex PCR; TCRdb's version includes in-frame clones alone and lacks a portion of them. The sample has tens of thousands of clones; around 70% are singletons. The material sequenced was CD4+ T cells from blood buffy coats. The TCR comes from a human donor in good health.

CDR3 amino acids: CASGGGRTDTQYF. The CDR3 DNA is TGTGCCAGTGGGGGAGGGCGCACAGATACGCAGTATTTT. The V gene is TRBV5-8, the J gene TRBJ2-3; 7 nucleotides match TRBD2. V trimming: 8 bases; J trimming: 1 base; junction bases outside the gene matches: 4. The germline V gene has CDR1 SGHTS and CDR2 YDEGEE. The CDR3 extends over 13 amino acids. The full variable domain, completed using reference TRBV5-8 and TRBJ2-3, is EAGVTQSPTHLIKTRGQQATLRCSPISGHTSVYWYQQALGLGLQFLLWYDEGEERNRGNFPPRFSGRQFPNYSSELNVNALELEDSALYLCASGGGRTDTQYFGPGTRLTVL.